This is a list of T cell receptor beta chains from one sample in a study of cytomegalovirus exposure and HLA in healthy donors. This table comes from immunoSEQ multiplex PCR, and its TCRdb copy is limited to in-frame clones, with some not included. The sample has more than 100,000 clones; 15% to 19% are singletons. The sequenced material came from PBMCs. These receptors were collected from a woman younger than 30 in good health and CMV-seronegative. Each CDR3 is given with its conserved first and last residue. Fields, in order: clone size, J gene, D gene, V gene, CDR3 protein, CDR3 DNA. A D gene is named only where the DNA matches it firmly. Rows may omit the clone size; those that give it use once, few, many or a size class.

few TRBJ2-1 TRBD1 TRBV29-1 CSAAGQANNEQFF TGCAGCGCCGCGGGACAGGCCAACAATGAGCAGTTCTTC
few TRBJ1-4 - TRBV2 CASSEGNGPGKKLFF TGTGCCAGCAGTGAGGGAAACGGGCCAGGGAAAAAACTGTTTTTT
few TRBJ2-4 - TRBV5-1 CASRRESSENIQYF TGCGCCAGCAGACGTGAGTCGTCGGAAAACATTCAGTACTTC
few TRBJ2-5 - TRBV9 CASSVTSGVTQYF TGTGCCAGCAGCGTAACTAGTGGCGTGACCCAGTACTTC
few TRBJ1-2 - TRBV2 CASNGAENTNYGYTF TGTGCCAGCAATGGGGCAGAGAATACTAACTATGGCTACACCTTC
few TRBJ1-3 TRBD1 TRBV5-5 CASSLMGTDSGNTIYF TGTGCCAGCAGCTTGATGGGGACAGACTCTGGAAACACCATATATTTT
few TRBJ1-2 TRBD1 TRBV28 CASRGQGAYGYTF TGTGCCAGCAGAGGACAGGGGGCTTACGGCTACACCTTC
- TRBJ2-5 TRBD2 TRBV11-2 CASSLAGTSGLGTQYF TGTGCCAGCAGCTTGGCCGGGACTAGCGGGTTGGGGACCCAGTACTTC
- TRBJ2-1 - TRBV5-1 CASSSGSGTYNEQFF TGCGCCAGCAGCTCTGGTAGCGGCACCTACAATGAGCAGTTCTTC
few TRBJ2-7 TRBD2 TRBV6-6 CASSYTLAGGEQYF TGTGCCAGCAGTTACACTCTAGCGGGAGGCGAGCAGTACTTC
- TRBJ1-4 TRBD1 TRBV6-5 CASRDRGQDNEKLFF TGTGCCAGCAGGGACAGGGGGCAGGATAATGAAAAACTGTTTTTT
few TRBJ2-1 TRBD2 TRBV7-2 CASSVTSGGYNEQFF TGTGCCAGCAGCGTGACTAGCGGAGGCTACAATGAGCAGTTCTTC
- TRBJ1-4 - TRBV10-3 CAISESGLTTNEKLFF TGTGCCATCAGTGAGAGCGGCCTCACAACTAATGAAAAACTGTTTTTT
few TRBJ1-1 - TRBV2 CASNGRAGPNTEAFF TGTGCCAGCAATGGAAGGGCGGGGCCGAACACTGAAGCTTTCTTT
few TRBJ1-5 - TRBV6-6 CASSYPQGNSNQPQHF TGTGCCAGCAGTTACCCCCAGGGAAATAGCAATCAGCCCCAGCATTTT
- TRBJ1-2 - TRBV5-1 CASSLGDGGNYGYTF TGCGCCAGCAGCTTGGGTGACGGCGGTAACTATGGCTACACCTTC
- TRBJ1-1 TRBD1 TRBV5-1 CASSPGTGVKTEAFF TGCGCCAGCAGCCCTGGGACAGGGGTAAAGACTGAAGCTTTCTTT
- TRBJ1-1 - TRBV28 CASMRGGTNTEAFF TGTGCCAGCATGAGGGGAGGTACCAACACTGAAGCTTTCTTT
few TRBJ2-7 TRBD1 TRBV29-1 CSVLGQGDEQYF TGCAGCGTTTTAGGACAGGGGGACGAGCAGTACTTC
- TRBJ1-1 TRBD1 TRBV11-2 CASSFDRGRGYMNTEAFF TGTGCCAGCAGCTTCGACAGGGGGCGAGGCTACATGAACACTGAAGCTTTCTTT
few TRBJ1-2 - TRBV7-6 CASSFLEGGAYGYTF TGTGCCAGCAGCTTCCTCGAGGGAGGAGCCTATGGCTACACCTTC
few TRBJ1-5 - TRBV2 CASSEVQGRSNQPQHF TGTGCCAGCAGTGAAGTCCAGGGCAGAAGCAATCAGCCCCAGCATTTT
few TRBJ1-2 TRBD1 TRBV28 CASSSERQGSLNYGYTF TGTGCCAGCAGTTCTGAGAGACAGGGGTCCCTAAACTATGGCTACACCTTC
few TRBJ2-7 - TRBV7-9 CASSFIGGYEQYF TGTGCCAGCAGCTTCATAGGGGGTTACGAGCAGTACTTC
few TRBJ1-5 TRBD1 TRBV9 CASNDGTDDQPQHF TGTGCCAGCAACGACGGGACAGACGATCAGCCCCAGCATTTT
- TRBJ2-7 TRBD2 TRBV28 CASLYGGASGYEQYF TGTGCCAGCCTATACGGGGGGGCATCGGGTTACGAGCAGTACTTC
- TRBJ1-1 TRBD1 TRBV5-4 CASSRQGTEAFF TGTGCCAGCAGCCGACAGGGGACTGAAGCTTTCTTT
few TRBJ2-7 - TRBV19 CASRDSSSYEQYF TGTGCCAGTAGGGACAGTTCCTCCTACGAGCAGTACTTC
- TRBJ1-2 - TRBV27 CASSLAPSGGGYGYTF TGTGCCAGCAGTTTAGCCCCATCGGGGGGGGGCTATGGCTACACCTTC
- TRBJ1-2 - TRBV20-1 CSAPGDTGYTF TGCAGTGCCCCAGGGGACACTGGCTACACCTTC
few TRBJ1-5 TRBD1 TRBV4-1 CASSDRGGNQPQHF TGCGCCAGCAGCGACAGGGGTGGCAATCAGCCCCAGCATTTT
- TRBJ2-7 TRBD2 TRBV28 CASSWGSGGYEQYF TGTGCCAGCAGTTGGGGTTCGGGGGGCTACGAGCAGTACTTC
- TRBJ2-1 TRBD2 TRBV4-2 CASSHEAGGSNEQFF TGTGCCAGCAGCCACGAGGCGGGAGGGAGTAATGAGCAGTTCTTC
once TRBJ1-5 TRBD1 TRBV2 CASSEAGTGAGRAQHF TGTGCCAGCAGTGAAGCTGGGACAGGGGCCGGAAGGGCCCAGCATTTT
few TRBJ1-1 TRBD1 TRBV27 CASSINRGLGTEAFF TGTGCCAGCAGTATTAACAGGGGGCTAGGGACTGAAGCTTTCTTT
- TRBJ2-1 - TRBV4-1 CASSQGGGSYNEQFF TGCGCCAGCAGCCAAGGAGGGGGTTCCTACAATGAGCAGTTCTTC
- TRBJ1-5 TRBD1 TRBV6-1 CASSDRQGLGRNQPQHF TGTGCCAGCAGTGACCGACAGGGACTGGGTCGCAATCAGCCCCAGCATTTT
- TRBJ2-7 TRBD1 TRBV4-3 CASSPRQGAYEQYF TGCGCCAGCAGCCCGAGACAGGGGGCCTACGAGCAGTACTTC
few TRBJ2-7 TRBD2 TRBV7-2 CASSDRGGSSYEQYF TGTGCCAGCAGCGACCGCGGGGGGAGCTCCTACGAGCAGTACTTC